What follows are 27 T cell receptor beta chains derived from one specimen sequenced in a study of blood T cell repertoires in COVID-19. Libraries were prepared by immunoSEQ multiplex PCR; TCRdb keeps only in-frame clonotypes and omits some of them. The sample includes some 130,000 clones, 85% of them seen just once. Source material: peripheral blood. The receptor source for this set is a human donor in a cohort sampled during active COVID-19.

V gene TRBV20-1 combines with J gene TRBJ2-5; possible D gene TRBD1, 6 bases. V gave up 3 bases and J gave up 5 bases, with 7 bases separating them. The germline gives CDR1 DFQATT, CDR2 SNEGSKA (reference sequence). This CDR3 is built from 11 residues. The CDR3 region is CSASQGETQYF. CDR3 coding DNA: TGCAGTGCTAGTCAGGGGGAGACCCAGTACTTC.

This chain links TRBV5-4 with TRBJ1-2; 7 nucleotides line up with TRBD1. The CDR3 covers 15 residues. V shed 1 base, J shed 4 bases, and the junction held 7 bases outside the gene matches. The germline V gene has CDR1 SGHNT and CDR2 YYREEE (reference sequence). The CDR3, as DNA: TGTGCCAGCAGCTTGCCGAGGGGGCAGATCTATGGCTACACCTTC. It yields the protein CASSLPRGQIYGYTF.

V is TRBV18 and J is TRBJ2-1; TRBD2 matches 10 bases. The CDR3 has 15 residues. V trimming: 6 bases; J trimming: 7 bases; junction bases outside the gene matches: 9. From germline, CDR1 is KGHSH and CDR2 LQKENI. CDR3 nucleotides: TGTGCCAGCTCCCCAACTAGCGGGACAACTAATGAGCAGTTCTTC. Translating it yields CASSPTSGTTNEQFF.

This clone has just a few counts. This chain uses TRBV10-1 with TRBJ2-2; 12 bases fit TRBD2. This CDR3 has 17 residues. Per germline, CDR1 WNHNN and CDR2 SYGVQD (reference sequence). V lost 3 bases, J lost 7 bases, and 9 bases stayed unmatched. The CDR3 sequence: CASSDGAGGLAGGELFF. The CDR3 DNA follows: TGCGCCAGCAGTGATGGAGCAGGGGGACTAGCGGGCGGGGAGCTGTTTTTT.

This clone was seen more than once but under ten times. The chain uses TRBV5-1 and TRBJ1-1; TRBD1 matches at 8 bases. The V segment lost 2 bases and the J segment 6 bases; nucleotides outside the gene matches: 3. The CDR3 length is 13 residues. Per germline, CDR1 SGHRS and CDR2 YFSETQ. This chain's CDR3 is CASSFPGQAEAFF. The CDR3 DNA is TGCGCCAGCAGCTTTCCGGGACAGGCTGAAGCTTTCTTT.

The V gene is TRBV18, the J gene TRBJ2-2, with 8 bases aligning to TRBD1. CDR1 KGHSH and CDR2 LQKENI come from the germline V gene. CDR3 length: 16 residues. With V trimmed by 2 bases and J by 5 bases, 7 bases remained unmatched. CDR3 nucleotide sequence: TGTGCCAGCTCACCAGGGACAGGCTCGAGGACCGGGGAGCTGTTTTTT. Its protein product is CASSPGTGSRTGELFF.

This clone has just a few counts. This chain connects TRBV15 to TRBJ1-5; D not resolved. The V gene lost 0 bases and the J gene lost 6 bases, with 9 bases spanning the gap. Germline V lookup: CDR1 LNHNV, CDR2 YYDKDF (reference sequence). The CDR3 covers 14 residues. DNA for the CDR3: TGTGCCACCAGCAGAGACAGGAACGGTCAGCCCCAGCATTTT. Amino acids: CATSRDRNGQPQHF. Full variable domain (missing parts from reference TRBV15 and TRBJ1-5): DAMVIQNPRYQVTQFGKPVTLSCSQTLNHNVMYWYQQKSSQAPKLLFHYYDKDFNNEADTPDNFQSRRPNTSFCFLDIRSPGLGDTAMYLCATSRDRNGQPQHFGDGTRLSIL.

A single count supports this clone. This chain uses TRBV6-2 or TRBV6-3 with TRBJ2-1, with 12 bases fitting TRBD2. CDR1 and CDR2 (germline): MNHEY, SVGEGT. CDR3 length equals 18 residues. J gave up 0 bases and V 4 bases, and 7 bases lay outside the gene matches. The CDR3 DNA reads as TGTGCCAGCAGTTGGGCCCTAGCGGGGGGGAGCTCCTACAATGAGCAGTTCTTC. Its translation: CASSWALAGGSSYNEQFF.

The CDR3 DNA reads as TGTGCCAGCAGCTTAGGGACAGGGGGCCAAGCAGAGCTGTTTTTT. Amino acid sequence: CASSLGTGGQAELFF. The gene calls are TRBV7-6 and TRBJ2-2, with 11 bases lining up with TRBD1. The ends lost 1 base at V and 11 bases at J; junction bases unmatched: 6. The germline CDR1 and CDR2 sequences are SGHVS and FNYEAQ. The CDR3 has 15 residues. The whole variable domain, remainder taken from reference TRBV7-6 and TRBJ2-2, is GAGVSQSPRYKVTKRGQDVALRCDPISGHVSLYWYRQALGQGPEFLTYFNYEAQQDKSGLPNDRFSAERPEGSISTLTIQRTEQRDSAMYRCASSLGTGGQAELFFGEGSRLTVL.

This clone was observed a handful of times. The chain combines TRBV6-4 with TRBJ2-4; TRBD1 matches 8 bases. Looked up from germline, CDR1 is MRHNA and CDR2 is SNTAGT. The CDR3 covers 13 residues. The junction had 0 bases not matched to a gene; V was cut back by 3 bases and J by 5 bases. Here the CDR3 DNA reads TGTGCCAGCAGTGAGGGACAGGAAAACATTCAGTACTTC. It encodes CASSEGQENIQYF.

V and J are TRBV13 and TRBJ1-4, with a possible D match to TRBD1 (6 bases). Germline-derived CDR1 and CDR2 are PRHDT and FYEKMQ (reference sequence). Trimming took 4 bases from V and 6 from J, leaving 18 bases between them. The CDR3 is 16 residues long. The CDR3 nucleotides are TGTGCCAGCAGCTCCAGGGAGACAGGCAAATATGAAAAACTGTTTTTT. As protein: CASSSRETGKYEKLFF.

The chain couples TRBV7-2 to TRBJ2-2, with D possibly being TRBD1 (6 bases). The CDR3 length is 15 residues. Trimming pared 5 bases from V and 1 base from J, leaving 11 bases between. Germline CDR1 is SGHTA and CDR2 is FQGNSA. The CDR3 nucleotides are TGTGCCAGCAGCCAGACAGGATTGAACACCGGGGAGCTGTTTTTT. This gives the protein CASSQTGLNTGELFF.

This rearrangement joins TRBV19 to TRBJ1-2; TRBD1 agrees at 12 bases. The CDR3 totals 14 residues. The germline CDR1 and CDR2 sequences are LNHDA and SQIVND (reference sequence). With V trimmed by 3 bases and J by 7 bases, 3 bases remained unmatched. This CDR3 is CASSIGDRGLGYTF. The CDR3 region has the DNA TGTGCCAGTAGTATTGGGGACAGGGGGCTTGGCTACACCTTC.

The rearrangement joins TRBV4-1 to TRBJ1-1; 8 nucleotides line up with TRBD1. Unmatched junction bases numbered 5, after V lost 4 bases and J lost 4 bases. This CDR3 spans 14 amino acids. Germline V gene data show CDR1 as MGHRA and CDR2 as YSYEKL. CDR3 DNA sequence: TGCGCCAGCAGCCGGGAGGGACAGGCCACTGAAGCTTTCTTT. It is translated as CASSREGQATEAFF.

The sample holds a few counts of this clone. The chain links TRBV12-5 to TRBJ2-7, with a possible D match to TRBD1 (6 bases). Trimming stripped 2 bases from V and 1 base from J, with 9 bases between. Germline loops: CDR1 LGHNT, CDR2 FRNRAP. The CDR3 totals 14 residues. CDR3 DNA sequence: TGTGCTAGTGGTTTGTCGGACAGATCCTACGAGCAGTACTTC. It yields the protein CASGLSDRSYEQYF.

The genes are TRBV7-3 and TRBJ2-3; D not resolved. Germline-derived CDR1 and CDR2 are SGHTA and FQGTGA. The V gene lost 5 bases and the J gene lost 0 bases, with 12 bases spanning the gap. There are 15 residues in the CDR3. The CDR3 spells CASSRWSVSTDTQYF. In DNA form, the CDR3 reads TGTGCCAGCAGCCGATGGAGCGTTAGCACAGATACGCAGTATTTT.

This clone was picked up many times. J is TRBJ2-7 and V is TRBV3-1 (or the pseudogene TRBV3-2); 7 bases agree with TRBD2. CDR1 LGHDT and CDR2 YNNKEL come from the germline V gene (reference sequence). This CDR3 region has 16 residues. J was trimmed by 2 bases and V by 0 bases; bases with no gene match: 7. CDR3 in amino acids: CASSQENRDYPYEQYF. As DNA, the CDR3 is TGTGCCAGCAGCCAAGAAAATAGGGACTATCCCTACGAGCAGTACTTC.

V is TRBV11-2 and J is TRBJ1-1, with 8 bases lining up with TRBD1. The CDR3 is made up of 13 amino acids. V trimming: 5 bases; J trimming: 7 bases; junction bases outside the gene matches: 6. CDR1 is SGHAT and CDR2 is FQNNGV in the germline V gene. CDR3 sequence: CASSRDRYSEAFF. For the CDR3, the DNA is TGTGCCAGCAGCCGGGACAGGTATAGTGAAGCTTTCTTT. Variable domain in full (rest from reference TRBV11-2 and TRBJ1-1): EAGVAQSPRYKIIEKRQSVAFWCNPISGHATLYWYQQILGQGPKLLIQFQNNGVVDDSQLPKDRFSAERLKGVDSTLKIQPAKLEDSAVYLCASSRDRYSEAFFGQGTRLTVV.

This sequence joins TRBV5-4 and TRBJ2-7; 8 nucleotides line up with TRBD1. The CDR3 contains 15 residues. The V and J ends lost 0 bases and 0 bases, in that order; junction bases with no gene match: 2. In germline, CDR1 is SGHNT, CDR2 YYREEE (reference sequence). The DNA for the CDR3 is TGTGCCAGCAGCTTGGCCGGGACAGGCTCCTACGAGCAGTACTTC. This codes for CASSLAGTGSYEQYF.

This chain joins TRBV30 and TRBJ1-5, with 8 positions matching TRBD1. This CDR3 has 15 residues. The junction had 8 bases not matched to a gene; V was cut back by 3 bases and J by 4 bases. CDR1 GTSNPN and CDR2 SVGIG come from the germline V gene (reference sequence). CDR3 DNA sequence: TGTGCCTGGAGCGGGGGGACAGGTCCAAATCAGCCCCAGCATTTT. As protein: CAWSGGTGPNQPQHF.

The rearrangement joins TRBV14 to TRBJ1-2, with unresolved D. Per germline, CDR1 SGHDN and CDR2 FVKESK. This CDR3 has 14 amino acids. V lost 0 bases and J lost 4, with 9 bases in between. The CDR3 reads CASSQDGSFYGYTF. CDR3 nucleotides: TGTGCCAGCAGCCAAGATGGCTCCTTCTATGGCTACACCTTC.

CDR3 in amino acids: CASSVDGRAYEQYV. CDR3 coding DNA: TGTGCCAGCAGTGTGGACGGGAGGGCCTACGAGCAGTACGTC. The chain has TRBV2 and TRBJ2-7; 8 bases are shared with TRBD2. Trimming cost V 4 bases and J 2 bases; bases outside gene matches: 4. Germline V gene sequence: CDR1 SNHLY, CDR2 FYNNEI. This CDR3 is built from 14 residues.

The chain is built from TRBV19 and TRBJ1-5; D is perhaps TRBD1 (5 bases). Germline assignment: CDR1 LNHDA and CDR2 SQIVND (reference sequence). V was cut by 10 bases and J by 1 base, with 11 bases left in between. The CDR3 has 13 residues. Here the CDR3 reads CATNRGSNQPQHF. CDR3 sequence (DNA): TGTGCCACCAACCGGGGGAGCAATCAGCCCCAGCATTTT. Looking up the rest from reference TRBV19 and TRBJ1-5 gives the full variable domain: DGGITQSPKYLFRKEGQNVTLSCEQNLNHDAMYWYRQDPGQGLRLIYYSQIVNDFQKGDIAEGYSVSREKKESFPLTVTSAQKNPTAFYLCATNRGSNQPQHFGDGTRLSIL.

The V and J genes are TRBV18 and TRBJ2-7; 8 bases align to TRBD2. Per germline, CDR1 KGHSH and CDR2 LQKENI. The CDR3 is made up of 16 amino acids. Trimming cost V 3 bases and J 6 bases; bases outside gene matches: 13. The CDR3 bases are TGTGCCAGCTCACCGCCCCCGGGACTAGAGGAGGGCGAGCAGTACGTC. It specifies CASSPPPGLEEGEQYV.

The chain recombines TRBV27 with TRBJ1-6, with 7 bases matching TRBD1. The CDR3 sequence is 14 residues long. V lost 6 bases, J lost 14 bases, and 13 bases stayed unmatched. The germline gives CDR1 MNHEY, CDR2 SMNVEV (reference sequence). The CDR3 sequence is CASSETGIIQSLHF. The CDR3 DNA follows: TGTGCCAGCAGCGAGACAGGGATAATTCAATCCCTCCACTTT.

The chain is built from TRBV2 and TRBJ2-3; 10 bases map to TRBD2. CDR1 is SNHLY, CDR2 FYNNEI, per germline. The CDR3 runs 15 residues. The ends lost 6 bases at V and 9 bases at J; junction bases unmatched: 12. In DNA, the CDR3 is TGTGCCAGCAGGTTCCTAGCGGGAGAGTTCGGGACGCAGTATTTT. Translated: CASRFLAGEFGTQYF.

The CDR3 here is CASTAQGAVNEQFF. The CDR3, as DNA: TGTGCCAGCACGGCACAGGGGGCTGTCAATGAGCAGTTCTTC. The chain has TRBV2 and TRBJ2-1; 9 bases fit TRBD1. This CDR3 is 14 amino acids long. Germline V lookup: CDR1 SNHLY, CDR2 FYNNEI. The V gene end was trimmed by 7 bases and the J gene end by 6 bases; junction bases not matched to a gene: 7.